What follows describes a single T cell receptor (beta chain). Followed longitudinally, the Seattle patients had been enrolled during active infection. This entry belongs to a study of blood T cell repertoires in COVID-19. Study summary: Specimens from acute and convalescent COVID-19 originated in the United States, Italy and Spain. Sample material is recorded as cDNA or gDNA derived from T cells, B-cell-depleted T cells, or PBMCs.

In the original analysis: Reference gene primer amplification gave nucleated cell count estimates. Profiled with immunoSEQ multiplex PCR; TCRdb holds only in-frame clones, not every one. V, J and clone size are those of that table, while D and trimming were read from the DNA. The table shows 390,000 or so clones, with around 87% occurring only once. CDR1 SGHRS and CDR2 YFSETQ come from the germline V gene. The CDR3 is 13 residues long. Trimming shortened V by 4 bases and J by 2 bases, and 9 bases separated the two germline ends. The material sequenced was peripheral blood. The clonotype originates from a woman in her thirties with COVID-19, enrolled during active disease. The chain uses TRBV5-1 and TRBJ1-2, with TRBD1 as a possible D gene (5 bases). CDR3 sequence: CASSGRVNYGYTF. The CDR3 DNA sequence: TGCGCCAGCAGCGGCAGGGTCAACTATGGCTACACCTTC.